This T cell receptor beta chain was sequenced in a study of cytomegalovirus exposure and HLA in healthy donors. Participants comprised healthy donors of bone marrow. The PCR used 60 Vbeta and 13 Jbeta primers. This table comes from immunoSEQ multiplex PCR, and its TCRdb copy is limited to in-frame clones, with some not included. Of roughly 120,000 clones listed, about three quarters are singletons. The sequence derives from a human donor in good health. The sequencing input was PBMCs.

Here the CDR3 DNA reads TGCGCCAGCAGCCCCACGGACAGGGACTATGGCTACACCTTC. Protein sequence: CASSPTDRDYGYTF. The V call is TRBV4-3, the J call TRBJ1-2, with TRBD1 matching over 8 bases. Germline assignment: CDR1 LGHNA and CDR2 YSLEER. The CDR3 runs 14 residues. V gave up 4 bases and J gave up 3 bases; unmatched junction bases: 4.